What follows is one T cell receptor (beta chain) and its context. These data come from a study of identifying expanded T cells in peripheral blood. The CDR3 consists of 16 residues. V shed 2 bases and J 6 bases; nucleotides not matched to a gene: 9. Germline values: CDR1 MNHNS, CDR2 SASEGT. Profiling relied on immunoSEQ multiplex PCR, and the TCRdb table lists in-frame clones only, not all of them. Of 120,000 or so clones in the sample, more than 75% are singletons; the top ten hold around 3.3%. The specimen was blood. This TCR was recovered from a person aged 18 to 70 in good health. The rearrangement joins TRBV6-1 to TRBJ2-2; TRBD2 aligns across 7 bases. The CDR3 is CASSERVGGGAGELFF. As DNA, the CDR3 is TGTGCCAGCAGTGAAAGGGTGGGCGGGGGAGCCGGGGAGCTGTTTTTT.